The clone carrying this TCR beta chain showed up many times. The data are from a study of response to subunit inactivated influenza vaccine. MiXCR was run by TCRdb on the RT-PCR reads, yielding one entry per CDR3 protein. This table holds roughly 620,000 distinct CDR3 sequences, around 10% found once. The same specimen was also included in a second study, on T cells expressing NK-cell markers. This second study says: It was by 5'RACE template switching with UMIs that TCR beta cDNA was made.

Sequences were derived from PBMCs from blood, sampled on the day of vaccination. The TCR was taken from a man between 45 and 60 years old who received an inactivated influenza vaccine.

CDR3 in amino acids: CSASSGGGSTEAFF. In nucleotides, the CDR3 is TGCAGTGCTAGTTCCGGGGGCGGGAGCACTGAAGCTTTCTTT. V gene TRBV20-1 combines with J gene TRBJ1-1; D is perhaps TRBD1 (6 bases). The CDR3 is 14 amino acids. Trimming removed 3 bases at V and 4 bases at J, with 15 bases between. CDR1 and CDR2 from the germline V gene are DFQATT and SNEGSKA (reference sequence).